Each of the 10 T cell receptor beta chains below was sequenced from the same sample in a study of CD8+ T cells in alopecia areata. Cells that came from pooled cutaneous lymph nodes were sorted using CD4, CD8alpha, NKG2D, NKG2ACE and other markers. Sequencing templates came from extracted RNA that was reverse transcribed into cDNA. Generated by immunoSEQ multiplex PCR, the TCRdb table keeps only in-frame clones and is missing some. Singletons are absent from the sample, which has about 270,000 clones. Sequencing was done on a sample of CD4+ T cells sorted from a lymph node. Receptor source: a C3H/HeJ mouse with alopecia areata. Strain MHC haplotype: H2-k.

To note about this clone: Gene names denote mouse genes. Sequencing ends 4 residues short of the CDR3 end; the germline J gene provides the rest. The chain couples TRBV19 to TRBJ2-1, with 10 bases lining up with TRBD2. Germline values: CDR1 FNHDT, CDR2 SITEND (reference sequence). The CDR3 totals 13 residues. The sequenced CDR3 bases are TGTGCCAGCACCCTGGGGGGGCGGTCT. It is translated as CASTLGGRS. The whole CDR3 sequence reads CASTLGGRSEQFF. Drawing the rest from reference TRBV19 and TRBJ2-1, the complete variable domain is GGIITQTPKFLIGQEGQKLTLKCQQNFNHDTMYWYRQDSGKGLRLIYYSITENDLQKGDLSEGYDASREKKSSFSLTVTSAQKNEMAVFLCASTLGGRSEQFFGPGTRLTVL.

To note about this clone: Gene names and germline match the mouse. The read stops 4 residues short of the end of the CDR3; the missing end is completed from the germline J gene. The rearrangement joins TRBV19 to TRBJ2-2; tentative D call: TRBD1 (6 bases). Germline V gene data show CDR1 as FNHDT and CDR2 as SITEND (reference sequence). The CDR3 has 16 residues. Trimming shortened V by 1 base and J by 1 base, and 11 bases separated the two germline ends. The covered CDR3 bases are TGTGCCAGCAGTATACCCCAGACAGGAAACACCGGG. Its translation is CASSIPQTGNTG. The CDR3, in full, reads CASSIPQTGNTGQLYF.

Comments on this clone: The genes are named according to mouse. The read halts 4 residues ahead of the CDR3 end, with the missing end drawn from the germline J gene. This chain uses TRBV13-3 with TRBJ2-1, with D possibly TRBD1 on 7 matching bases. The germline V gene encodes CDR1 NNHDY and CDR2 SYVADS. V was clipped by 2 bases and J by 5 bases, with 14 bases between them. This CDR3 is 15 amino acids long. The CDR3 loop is CASSEGRGRDAEQFF. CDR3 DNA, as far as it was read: TGTGCCAGCAGTGAGGGTAGGGGGCGGGATGCT.

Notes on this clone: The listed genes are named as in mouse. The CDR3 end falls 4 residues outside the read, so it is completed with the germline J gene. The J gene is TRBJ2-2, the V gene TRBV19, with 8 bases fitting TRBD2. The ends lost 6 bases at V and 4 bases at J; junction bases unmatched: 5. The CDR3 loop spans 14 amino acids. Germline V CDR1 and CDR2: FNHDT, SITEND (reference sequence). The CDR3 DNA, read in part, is TGTGCCAGCATCATGGGGGGGGGCACCGGG. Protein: CASIMGGGTG. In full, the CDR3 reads CASIMGGGTGQLYF. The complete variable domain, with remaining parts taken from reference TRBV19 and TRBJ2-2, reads GGIITQTPKFLIGQEGQKLTLKCQQNFNHDTMYWYRQDSGKGLRLIYYSITENDLQKGDLSEGYDASREKKSSFSLTVTSAQKNEMAVFLCASIMGGGTGQLYFGEGSKLTVL.

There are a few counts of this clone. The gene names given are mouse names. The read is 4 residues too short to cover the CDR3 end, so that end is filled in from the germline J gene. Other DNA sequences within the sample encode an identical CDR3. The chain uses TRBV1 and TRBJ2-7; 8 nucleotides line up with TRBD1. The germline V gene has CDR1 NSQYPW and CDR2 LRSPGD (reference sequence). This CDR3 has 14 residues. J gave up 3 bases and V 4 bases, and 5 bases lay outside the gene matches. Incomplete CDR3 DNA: TGCACCTGCAGTGGAGGGACAGGAGGCTAT. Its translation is CTCSGGTGGY. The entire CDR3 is CTCSGGTGGYEQYF.

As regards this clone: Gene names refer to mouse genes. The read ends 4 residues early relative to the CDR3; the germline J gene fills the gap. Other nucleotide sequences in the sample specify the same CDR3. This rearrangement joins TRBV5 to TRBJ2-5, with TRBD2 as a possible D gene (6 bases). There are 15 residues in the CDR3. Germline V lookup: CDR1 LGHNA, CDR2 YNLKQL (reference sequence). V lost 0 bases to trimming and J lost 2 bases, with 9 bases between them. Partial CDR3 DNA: TGTGCCAGCAGCCAAGACTGGGGCTCCCAAGAC. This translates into CASSQDWGSQD. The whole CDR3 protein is CASSQDWGSQDTQYF.

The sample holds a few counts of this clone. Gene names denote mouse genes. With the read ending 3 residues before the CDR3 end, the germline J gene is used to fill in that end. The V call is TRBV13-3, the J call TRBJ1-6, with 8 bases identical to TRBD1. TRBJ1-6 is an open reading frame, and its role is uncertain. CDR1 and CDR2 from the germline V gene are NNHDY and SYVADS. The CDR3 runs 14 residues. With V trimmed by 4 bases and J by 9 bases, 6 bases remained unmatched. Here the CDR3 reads CASSQQGGGSPLYF. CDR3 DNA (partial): TGTGCCAGCAGTCAACAGGGGGGAGGTTCGCCC.

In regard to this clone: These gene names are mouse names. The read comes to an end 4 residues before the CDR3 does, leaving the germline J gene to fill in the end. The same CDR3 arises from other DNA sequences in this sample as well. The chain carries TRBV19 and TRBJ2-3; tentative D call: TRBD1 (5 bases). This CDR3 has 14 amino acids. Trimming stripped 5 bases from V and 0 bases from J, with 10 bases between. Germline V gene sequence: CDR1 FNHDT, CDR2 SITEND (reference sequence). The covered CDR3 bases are TGTGCCAGCAGCCGACAGTTTAGTGCAGAA. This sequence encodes CASSRQFSAE. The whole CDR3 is CASSRQFSAETLYF.

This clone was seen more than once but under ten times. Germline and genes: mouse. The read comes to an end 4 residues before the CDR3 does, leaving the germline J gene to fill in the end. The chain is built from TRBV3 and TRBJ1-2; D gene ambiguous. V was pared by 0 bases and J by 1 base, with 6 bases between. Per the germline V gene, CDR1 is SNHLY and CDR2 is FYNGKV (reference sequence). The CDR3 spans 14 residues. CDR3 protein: CASSLAQVNSDYTF. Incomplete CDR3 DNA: TGTGCCAGCAGCTTAGCACAAGTAAACTCC.

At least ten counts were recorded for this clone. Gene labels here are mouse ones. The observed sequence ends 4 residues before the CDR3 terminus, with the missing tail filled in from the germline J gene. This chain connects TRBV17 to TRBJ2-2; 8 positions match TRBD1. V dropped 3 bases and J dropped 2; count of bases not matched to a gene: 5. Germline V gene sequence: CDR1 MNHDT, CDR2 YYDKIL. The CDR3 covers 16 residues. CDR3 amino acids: CASSSQGQVNTGQLYF. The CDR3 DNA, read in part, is TGTGCTAGCAGTAGTCAGGGACAGGTTAACACCGGG.